One T cell receptor (beta chain) is described in this entry. The antigen is not known. The data are from a study of CD8+ T cells in alopecia areata. Study context: Those treated were given oral tofacitinib at 5 to 10 mg twice daily. Study findings and constraints: Lesional scalp, notably in alopecia totalis/universalis, had clonality above that of normal scalp.

Treatment given: oral pan-JAK inhibitor, 5-10 mg twice daily. Sorting from PBMCs produced CD4+ and CD8+ T cells. cDNA prepared by RNA extraction and subsequent reverse transcription served as the template for sequencing. Sequencing used immunoSEQ multiplex PCR; TCRdb keeps in-frame clones, though not all of them. The data hold about 120,000 clones, with about 59% observed a single time. The sequence came from a human donor with alopecia areata. The source was CD4+ T cells sorted from blood, collected at week 4, from a patient treated with tofacitinib.

The CDR3 loop reads CSVNSGGGETQYF. In DNA form, the CDR3 reads TGCAGCGTAAACAGCGGGGGCGGGGAGACCCAGTACTTC. The chain combines TRBV29-1 with TRBJ2-5; 8 bases align to TRBD2. The germline V gene has CDR1 SQVTM and CDR2 ANQGSEA. V gave up 6 bases and J gave up 5 bases; unmatched junction bases: 8. The CDR3 is 13 amino acids.